The 22 T cell receptor beta chains presented below share a single source sample, sequenced in a study of identical twins. TCRdb ran MiXCR on the 5' RACE reads and lists one entry per CDR3 protein. The sample lists 700,000 or so distinct CDR3 sequences, around 8.3% occurring once. The data also belong to a second study, concerning yellow fever vaccine responses in identical twins.

Sequenced: PBMCs. The receptors originated from a woman in her late teens or twenties in good health.

The J gene is TRBJ2-1, the V gene TRBV7-9; no firm D call. The germline V gene has CDR1 SEHNR and CDR2 FQNEAQ (reference sequence). There are 16 residues in the CDR3. V lost 1 base, J lost 2 bases, and 12 bases lay in between. For the CDR3, the DNA is TGTGCCAGCAGCTTAGGCGTATCCCAAACCTACAATGAGCAGTTCTTC. It encodes CASSLGVSQTYNEQFF.

This clonotype has just a few counts. The chain couples TRBV6-5 to TRBJ1-2; D call uncertain. The CDR3 extends over 13 amino acids. Trimming pared 4 bases from V and 2 bases from J, leaving 8 bases between. Germline CDR1 reads MNHEY; CDR2 reads SVGAGI. DNA for the CDR3: TGTGCCAGCAGTTGGGCAGCAAACTATGGCTACACCTTC. Protein: CASSWAANYGYTF.

The chain uses TRBV7-9 and TRBJ2-1; 9 bases are shared with TRBD1. V lost 4 bases to trimming and J lost 8 bases; unmatched junction nucleotides: 9. The germline V gene has CDR1 SEHNR and CDR2 FQNEAQ (reference sequence). The CDR3 length is 15 residues. The CDR3, as DNA: TGTGCCAGCAGCTCACCGGGACAGGGAAGGTATGAGCAGTTCTTC. It translates to CASSSPGQGRYEQFF.

This clonotype was counted between two and nine times. The chain employs TRBV20-1 and TRBJ2-3; 7 bases are shared with TRBD2. The CDR3 is 17 residues long. Germline CDR1 reads DFQATT; CDR2 reads SNEGSKA (reference sequence). V shed 2 bases, J shed 2 bases, and the junction held 13 bases outside the gene matches. CDR3 sequence reads: CSARPIYGTTSTDTQYF. CDR3 sequence (DNA): TGCAGTGCTAGACCAATTTACGGGACTACTTCCACAGATACGCAGTATTTT.

V usage is TRBV5-6 and J usage is TRBJ2-4, with 9 bases aligning to TRBD1. This CDR3 spans 14 amino acids. Per germline, CDR1 SGHDT and CDR2 YYEEEE. V was clipped by 0 bases and J by 5 bases; unmatched bases: 0. The CDR3 bases are TGTGCCAGCAGCTTGGGGACAGGGGAAAACATTCAGTACTTC. Translating gives CASSLGTGENIQYF. The full variable domain, completed using reference TRBV5-6 and TRBJ2-4, is DAGVTQSPTHLIKTRGQQVTLRCSPKSGHDTVSWYQQALGQGPQFIFQYYEEEERQRGNFPDRFSGHQFPNYSSELNVNALLLGDSALYLCASSLGTGENIQYFGAGTRLSVL.

This clonotype was detected many times. This chain uses TRBV28 with TRBJ2-1, with no clear D. Germline V gene sequence: CDR1 MDHEN, CDR2 SYDVKM. This CDR3 region has 12 residues. Trimming left V 2 bases short and J 7 bases short, with 6 bases between. The CDR3 region is CASSLPVNEQFF. DNA for the CDR3: TGTGCCAGCAGTTTACCGGTGAATGAGCAGTTCTTC.

This clonotype was observed at least ten times. The chain couples TRBV20-1 to TRBJ2-5; maybe TRBD1 (6 bases). This CDR3 spans 15 amino acids. CDR1 is DFQATT, CDR2 SNEGSKA, per germline (reference sequence). Trimming removed 7 bases from V and 4 bases from J, with 22 bases in between. CDR3 amino acids: CSEGDFAGMGETQYF. The CDR3, as DNA: TGCAGTGAGGGGGATTTCGCAGGGATGGGAGAGACCCAGTACTTC.

The rearrangement uses TRBV12-3 or TRBV12-4 and TRBJ2-7, with no clear D. The CDR3 loop spans 15 amino acids. Trimming stripped 3 bases from V and 4 bases from J, with 16 bases between. The CDR3 reads CASSFGSLGKYEQYF. In DNA form, the CDR3 reads TGTGCCAGCAGTTTTGGATCTTTGGGTAAATACGAGCAGTACTTC.

This clonotype has more than one count but fewer than ten. The chain uses TRBV2 and TRBJ1-1; D gene unclear. The CDR3 length is 10 residues. Germline V lookup: CDR1 SNHLY, CDR2 FYNNEI. Between the trimmed V and J ends, which lost 5 bases and 8 bases, there was a span of 6 bases. CDR3 coding DNA: TGTGCCAGCAGTTCCGGGGAAGCTTTCTTT. Amino acids: CASSSGEAFF. The variable domain in full, completed from reference TRBV2 and TRBJ1-1, reads EPEVTQTPSHQVTQMGQEVILRCVPISNHLYFYWYRQILGQKVEFLVSFYNNEISEKSEIFDDQFSVERPDGSNFTLKIRSTKLEDSAMYFCASSSGEAFFGQGTRLTVV.

This chain connects TRBV4-2 to TRBJ2-7; 11 bases fit TRBD2. This CDR3 contains 17 residues. CDR1 is LGHNA, CDR2 YNFKEQ, per germline. V dropped 3 bases and J dropped 5; count of bases not matched to a gene: 12. CDR3 loop: CASSHEISGRVGDEQYF. CDR3 nucleotides: TGTGCCAGCAGCCATGAGATTAGCGGGAGGGTCGGTGACGAGCAGTACTTC.

V is TRBV6-2 or TRBV6-3 and J is TRBJ2-1, with 7 bases fitting TRBD1. Germline CDR1 is MNHEY and CDR2 is SVGEGT. The J segment lost 7 bases and the V segment lost 1 base, leaving 7 bases of the junction unmatched. This CDR3 region has 15 residues. The CDR3 region is CASSYFRQGKNEQFF. The DNA of the CDR3 is TGTGCCAGCAGTTACTTTAGACAGGGTAAGAATGAGCAGTTCTTC.

This clonotype was recorded many times. This chain links TRBV5-1 with TRBJ2-1; TRBD1 is a possible D gene (5 bases). Deletions cut 2 bases from V and 6 bases from J, with 6 bases between. The germline CDR1 and CDR2 sequences are SGHRS and YFSETQ. The CDR3 has 12 residues. The chain's CDR3 is CASSFDSNEQFF. Here the CDR3 DNA reads TGCGCCAGCAGCTTTGACAGCAATGAGCAGTTCTTC.

The chain combines TRBV7-6 with TRBJ1-6; D gene uncertain. Trimming took off 1 base at V and 5 bases at J, with 12 bases between the two ends. In germline, CDR1 is SGHVS, CDR2 FNYEAQ. The CDR3 length is 16 residues. DNA for the CDR3: TGTGCCAGCAGCTTAGAAGTATGGGGAGATAATTCACCCCTCCACTTT. As protein: CASSLEVWGDNSPLHF.

This clonotype was observed a few times. The chain couples TRBV12-3 or TRBV12-4 to TRBJ1-2; 12 bases match TRBD1. This CDR3 spans 15 amino acids. After removal of 0 bases from V and 6 bases from J, the junction contained 2 bases not matched to a gene. CDR3 nucleotides: TGTGCCAGCAGTTTAGCTGGGACAGGGGGCAATGGCTACACCTTC. Its protein product is CASSLAGTGGNGYTF.

This clonotype was seen only a few times. The chain links TRBV9 to TRBJ2-3; tentatively, D is TRBD1 or TRBD2 (6 bases each). Germline V CDR1 and CDR2: SGDLS, YYNGEE. This CDR3 is 15 amino acids long. Trimming cost V 3 bases and J 2 bases, with 13 bases left between them. The CDR3 sequence is CASSGPGGFTDTQYF. CDR3 DNA sequence: TGTGCCAGCAGCGGCCCCGGGGGCTTCACAGATACGCAGTATTTT.

This clonotype was seen repeatedly, ten times or more. The chain combines TRBV5-6 with TRBJ2-3; TRBD1 matches at 8 bases. The V gene end was trimmed by 4 bases and the J gene end by 1 base; junction bases not matched to a gene: 5. Germline CDR1 and CDR2: SGHDT and YYEEEE. This CDR3 comprises 15 residues. This chain's CDR3 is CASSRGQGRTDTQYF. The CDR3 nucleotides read TGTGCCAGCAGCCGAGGACAGGGTCGCACAGATACGCAGTATTTT. The full variable domain, with the rest looked up from reference TRBV5-6 and TRBJ2-3, is DAGVTQSPTHLIKTRGQQVTLRCSPKSGHDTVSWYQQALGQGPQFIFQYYEEEERQRGNFPDRFSGHQFPNYSSELNVNALLLGDSALYLCASSRGQGRTDTQYFGPGTRLTVL.

V and J are TRBV5-1 and TRBJ2-1; 9 positions agree with TRBD1. Germline CDR1 is SGHRS and CDR2 is YFSETQ. The CDR3 has 14 amino acids. After removal of 5 bases from V and 10 bases from J, the junction contained 10 bases not matched to a gene. CDR3 region: CASRRDRDGGEQFF. As DNA, the CDR3 is TGCGCCAGCAGGAGGGACAGGGACGGCGGGGAGCAGTTCTTC.

The chain uses TRBV28 and TRBJ2-1, with TRBD1 identical over 7 bases. The V segment lost 4 bases and the J segment 9 bases; nucleotides outside the gene matches: 6. The germline V gene encodes CDR1 MDHEN and CDR2 SYDVKM. The CDR3 contains 13 residues. CDR3 amino acids: CASSSTGSVEQFF. As DNA, the CDR3 is TGTGCCAGCAGTTCGACAGGGTCAGTTGAGCAGTTCTTC.

The V gene is TRBV7-2, the J gene TRBJ1-2; D uncertain. Germline V gene data show CDR1 as SGHTA and CDR2 as FQGNSA. The CDR3 length is 13 residues. Trimming left V 1 base short and J 1 base short, with 4 bases between. The CDR3 DNA is TGTGCCAGCAGCTTAGTACGTAACTATGGCTACACCTTC. As protein: CASSLVRNYGYTF.

This clonotype was seen more than once but under ten times. The rearrangement uses TRBV20-1 and TRBJ2-5; 7 nucleotides match TRBD2. The CDR3 consists of 18 residues. Germline CDR1 DFQATT, CDR2 SNEGSKA (reference sequence). Germline trimming cut 1 base from V and 2 bases from J; bases unmatched to any gene: 16. In DNA form, the CDR3 reads TGCAGTGCTAGAGCCAGAACATTGCGGGAGTGGGGACAAGAGACCCAGTACTTC. This sequence encodes CSARARTLREWGQETQYF.

This clonotype was counted many times. The J gene is TRBJ2-2, the V gene TRBV12-3 or TRBV12-4; D unclear. The CDR3 extends over 13 amino acids. V dropped 3 bases and J dropped 4 bases, with 6 bases sitting between them. The CDR3 DNA sequence: TGTGCCAGCAGTTTTAGTGGCACCGGGGAGCTGTTTTTT. It is translated as CASSFSGTGELFF.

This clonotype was observed a few times. V usage is TRBV5-1 and J usage is TRBJ2-2, with 7 bases identical to TRBD1. J gave up 5 bases and V 3 bases, and 7 bases lay outside the gene matches. Germline V lookup: CDR1 SGHRS, CDR2 YFSETQ. The CDR3 loop spans 15 amino acids. This chain's CDR3 is CASSYDRVGTGELFF. CDR3 DNA sequence: TGCGCCAGCAGCTACGACAGGGTAGGAACCGGGGAGCTGTTTTTT.